One sample yielded the 24 T cell receptor beta chains listed below, sequenced in a study of early T cells in non-severe SARS-CoV-2 infection. TCRdb used MiXCR to reprocess the 5' RACE reads, holding one entry per CDR3 protein. Here the sample spans around 45,000 distinct CDR3 sequences, almost 7.5% being singletons. Material: whole blood. All receptors derive from an adult who was a healthcare worker with PCR-confirmed SARS-CoV-2 infection or an uninfected control (not recorded which).

This clonotype has a count of ten or more. The chain links TRBV7-3 to TRBJ1-1; D gene uncertain. The CDR3 is made up of 13 amino acids. CDR1 and CDR2 from the germline V gene are SGHTA and FQGTGA. The V end was cut by 2 bases, the J end by 1 base, with 5 bases between. The CDR3 DNA reads as TGTGCCAGCAGCTTACAAGAGAACACTGAAGCTTTCTTT. As protein: CASSLQENTEAFF.

This clonotype was picked up a small number of times. V usage is TRBV4-1 and J usage is TRBJ1-5; perhaps TRBD1 as D (5 bases). The CDR3 is made up of 17 amino acids. The germline V gene encodes CDR1 MGHRA and CDR2 YSYEKL. Trimming shortened V by 2 bases and J by 3 bases, and 17 bases separated the two germline ends. CDR3 DNA: TGCGCCAGCAGCCAACCCTTCCGGGACGGCATCAATCAGCCCCAGCATTTT. Translated, it gives CASSQPFRDGINQPQHF.

The chain's CDR3 is CSVNRGGQETQYF. The CDR3, as DNA: TGCAGCGTTAACAGGGGAGGTCAAGAGACCCAGTACTTC. V and J are TRBV29-1 and TRBJ2-5, with D maybe TRBD1 (7 bases). Germline-derived CDR1 and CDR2 are SQVTM and ANQGSEA. This CDR3 is 13 amino acids long. The V gene lost 5 bases and the J gene lost 2 bases, with 12 bases spanning the gap.

The chain recombines TRBV4-3 with TRBJ2-3; 13 bases match TRBD2. Germline CDR1 LGHNA, CDR2 YSLEER. Trimming removed 2 bases from V and 6 bases from J; junction bases left unmatched: 2. CDR3 size: 15 residues. The CDR3 here is CASSQTSGGGDTQYF. DNA for the CDR3: TGCGCCAGCAGCCAAACTAGCGGGGGGGGCGATACGCAGTATTTT.

This clonotype was seen repeatedly, ten times or more. J is TRBJ1-1 and V is TRBV5-5, with D possibly TRBD1 on 5 matching bases. Germline V gene data show CDR1 as SGHKS and CDR2 as YYEKEE (reference sequence). With 4 bases removed from V and 8 bases from J, the gap between germline ends came to 21 bases. CDR3 length: 15 residues. CDR3 amino acids: CASSLGPIGEEEAFF. The CDR3 DNA reads TGTGCCAGCAGCCTGGGACCTATTGGGGAGGAAGAAGCTTTCTTT. Full variable domain (rest looked up from reference TRBV5-5 and TRBJ1-1): DAGVTQSPTHLIKTRGQQVTLRCSPISGHKSVSWYQQVLGQGPQFIFQYYEKEERGRGNFPDRFSARQFPNYSSELNVNALLLGDSALYLCASSLGPIGEEEAFFGQGTRLTVV.

This clonotype was found many times. The chain has TRBV6-6 and TRBJ2-2, with TRBD1 identical over 10 bases. Germline-derived CDR1 and CDR2 are MNHNY and SVGAGI (reference sequence). The V and J ends lost 6 bases and 7 bases, in that order; junction bases with no gene match: 2. The CDR3 sequence is 13 residues long. CDR3: CASSRTGGGELFF. In nucleotides, the CDR3 is TGTGCCAGCAGCCGGACAGGGGGCGGGGAGCTGTTTTTT.

CDR3: CASSDLDSSYEQYF. CDR3 nucleotide sequence: TGTGCCAGTAGTGATCTGGACTCGTCCTACGAGCAGTACTTC. The chain is built from TRBV19 and TRBJ2-7, with D possibly being TRBD2 (5 bases). V was pared by 5 bases and J by 1 base, with 12 bases between. The CDR3 is 14 residues long. From germline, CDR1 is LNHDA and CDR2 SQIVND (reference sequence).

This clonotype was counted many times. The chain joins TRBV28 to TRBJ1-2; D perhaps matches TRBD1 (6 bases). CDR1 and CDR2 from the germline V gene are MDHEN and SYDVKM. The CDR3 is made up of 14 amino acids. Deletions cut 4 bases from V and 8 bases from J, with 17 bases between. The CDR3 region is CASSSAEQGLGYTF. CDR3 DNA: TGTGCCAGCAGTTCCGCCGAACAGGGTTTGGGCTACACCTTC.

This clonotype was detected ten times or more. The V call is TRBV20-1, the J call TRBJ1-4; no clear D gene. The CDR3 runs 12 residues. V lost 7 bases and J lost 4, with 10 bases in between. Germline lookup yields CDR1 DFQATT and CDR2 SNEGSKA (reference sequence). The CDR3 coding sequence is TGCAGTGTGGTCCGGATTAATGAAAAACTGTTTTTT. It codes for CSVVRINEKLFF.

The V and J genes are TRBV6-6 and TRBJ2-7; D is possibly TRBD1 or TRBD2 (5 bases each). The CDR3 is 13 residues long. V was cut by 4 bases and J by 4 bases, with 11 bases left in between. Germline CDR1 is MNHNY and CDR2 is SVGAGI (reference sequence). The CDR3, as DNA: TGTGCCAGCAGTTGGGACGCGCATTACGAGCAGTACTTC. This codes for CASSWDAHYEQYF.

The CDR3: CASSLVGSYGYTF. CDR3 DNA sequence: TGTGCCAGCAGCTTAGTAGGGAGCTATGGCTACACCTTC. The gene calls are TRBV7-8 and TRBJ1-2; no clear D gene. This CDR3 is built from 13 residues. Trimming took off 1 base at V and 4 bases at J, with 7 bases between the two ends. Germline V gene lookup returns CDR1 SGHVS and CDR2 FQNEAQ.

The sample holds a few counts of this clonotype. The chain employs TRBV20-1 and TRBJ2-7; 13 nucleotides match TRBD2. The ends lost 0 bases at V and 3 bases at J; junction bases unmatched: 8. Germline loops: CDR1 DFQATT, CDR2 SNEGSKA (reference sequence). The CDR3 sequence is 17 residues long. The CDR3 region is CSARDRLAGGIYYEQYF. CDR3 DNA: TGCAGTGCTAGAGACCGACTAGCGGGGGGCATATACTACGAGCAGTACTTC.

The sample holds many counts of this clonotype. The V call is TRBV30, the J call TRBJ1-1, with D unclear. CDR1 and CDR2 from the germline V gene are GTSNPN and SVGIG (reference sequence). CDR3 length equals 11 residues. V was clipped by 2 bases and J by 10 bases, with 11 bases between them. CDR3 DNA: TGTGCCTGGAGTAGGAGAGTTCGAGCTTTCTTT. Encoded protein: CAWSRRVRAFF.

This clonotype was counted only a few times. This chain connects TRBV6-6 to TRBJ2-3; 8 bases map to TRBD2. Germline V gene sequence: CDR1 MNHNY, CDR2 SVGAGI (reference sequence). The CDR3 has 16 amino acids. Losses at the gene ends were 5 bases for V and 6 bases for J; bases not matched to a gene: 13. CDR3 residues: CASSRTRGGQSDTQYF. The CDR3 DNA reads TGTGCCAGCAGTCGAACACGGGGGGGCCAATCCGATACGCAGTATTTT.

This sequence joins TRBV11-2 and TRBJ1-1; 10 bases align to TRBD1. CDR1 and CDR2 (germline): SGHAT, FQNNGV. CDR3 length: 16 residues. V shed 5 bases and J 4 bases; nucleotides not matched to a gene: 10. The CDR3 protein is CASSPWDRGRGTEAFF. For the CDR3, the DNA is TGTGCCAGCAGCCCCTGGGACAGGGGAAGAGGCACTGAAGCTTTCTTT.

In its sample, this clonotype was seen a few times. The chain has TRBV28 and TRBJ2-1; 8 nucleotides align to TRBD2. The CDR3 runs 16 residues. CDR1 and CDR2 from the germline V gene are MDHEN and SYDVKM. V was clipped by 6 bases and J by 3 bases; unmatched bases: 10. CDR3 in DNA: TGTGCCAGCAGCTGGACCGCGGGGGGTATCTACAATGAGCAGTTCTTC. It is translated as CASSWTAGGIYNEQFF.

This chain joins TRBV29-1 and TRBJ2-5; D is uncertain. V was shortened by 4 bases and J by 3 bases, with 9 bases between the two germline ends. Germline values: CDR1 SQVTM, CDR2 ANQGSEA. The CDR3 contains 12 residues. The CDR3 spells CSVGSGEETQYF. CDR3 in DNA: TGCAGCGTTGGCTCTGGGGAAGAGACCCAGTACTTC.

A remark on this clonotype: Given a much more abundant clone one base away, this may be a read error. J is TRBJ1-2 and V is TRBV6-2 or TRBV6-3; 7 bases map to TRBD1. The CDR3 covers 13 residues. The germline gives CDR1 MNHEY, CDR2 SVGEGT. The CDR3 DNA reads TGTGCCAGCAGACGGGACAGCCCCTATGACTACACCTTC. Its translation is CASRRDSPYDYTF.

The chain carries TRBV7-9 and TRBJ2-6; D gene uncertain. Looked up from germline, CDR1 is SEHNR and CDR2 is FQNEAQ (reference sequence). The CDR3 is made up of 15 amino acids. Trimming shortened V by 7 bases and J by 1 base, and 11 bases separated the two germline ends. For the CDR3, the DNA is TGTGCCAGCACCTCCGGTAGTTCTGGGGCCAACGTCCTGACTTTC. Amino acid sequence: CASTSGSSGANVLTF.

V gene TRBV6-2 or TRBV6-3 combines with J gene TRBJ2-5, with D possibly being TRBD1 (5 bases). The germline V and J ends were trimmed by 6 bases and 3 bases, with 8 bases remaining between them. Germline V lookup: CDR1 MNHEY, CDR2 SVGEGT. This CDR3 spans 12 amino acids. The DNA for the CDR3 is TGTGCCAGCAGAGGGGATGAAGAGACCCAGTACTTC. This codes for CASRGDEETQYF.

This clonotype has at least ten counts. V and J are TRBV6-5 and TRBJ1-6; 11 bases line up with TRBD1. This CDR3 is built from 16 residues. Trimming at V came to 1 base and at J to 8 bases, leaving 4 bases not matched to a gene. Germline values: CDR1 MNHEY, CDR2 SVGAGI. The CDR3: CASSYWMGQGDSPLHF. For the CDR3, the DNA is TGTGCCAGCAGTTACTGGATGGGACAGGGGGATTCACCCCTCCACTTT.

Ten or more counts support this clonotype. The V call is TRBV4-2, the J call TRBJ1-2; D unclear. The V end was cut by 1 base, the J end by 2 bases, with 14 bases between. The V gene's germline CDR1 is LGHNA and CDR2 YNFKEQ. The CDR3 totals 16 residues. This CDR3 reads CASSQVARNSNYGYTF. CDR3 nucleotides: TGTGCCAGCAGCCAAGTCGCGAGGAACTCAAACTATGGCTACACCTTC.

A few counts support this clonotype. The chain recombines TRBV12-3 or TRBV12-4 with TRBJ2-1; either TRBD1 or TRBD2 may fit D (6 bases each). Deletions cut 6 bases from V and 9 bases from J, with 18 bases between. The CDR3 contains 14 residues. The CDR3 here is CASRYWREGGEQFF. CDR3 coding DNA: TGTGCCAGCAGATACTGGAGAGAGGGGGGTGAGCAGTTCTTC.

This chain uses TRBV20-1 with TRBJ2-5; D tentatively reads TRBD1 or TRBD2 (7 bases each). CDR1 DFQATT and CDR2 SNEGSKA come from the germline V gene (reference sequence). The CDR3 runs to 12 residues. The V gene lost 3 bases and the J gene lost 5 bases, with 10 bases spanning the gap. The DNA for the CDR3 is TGCAGTGCTAGCAGGGGGGGGGAGACCCAGTACTTC. Residues: CSASRGGETQYF.